A selection of T cell receptor beta chains follows, all from one sample in a study of blood T cell repertoires in COVID-19. TCRdb's table, derived via immunoSEQ multiplex PCR, lists solely in-frame clones and lacks some. Altogether tens of thousands of clones are present, around nine tenths being singletons, with the ten largest covering 3% to 4%. The material sequenced was peripheral blood. These receptors were obtained from a woman between 70 and 85 years old with acute or convalescent COVID-19. The CDR3 runs from the conserved cysteine through the conserved F or W. Fields, in order: J gene, V gene, clone size, D gene, CDR3 protein, CDR3 DNA. The D gene is left open where the match is weak. The size of a clone is reported for some rows only, either as once, few or many, or as a class for expanded clones.

J gene: TRBJ1-5
V gene: TRBV6-1
clone size: NA
D gene: TRBD1
CDR3 protein: CASSATHGTGGVGNQPQHF
CDR3 DNA: TGTGCCAGCAGTGCCACGCACGGGACAGGGGGCGTCGGCAATCAGCCCCAGCATTTT

J gene: TRBJ1-2
V gene: TRBV5-1
clone size: NA
D gene: TRBD1
CDR3 protein: CASSTAGTGLGYTF
CDR3 DNA: TGCGCCAGCAGCACGGCCGGGACAGGGCTTGGCTACACCTTC

J gene: TRBJ2-5
V gene: TRBV6-1
clone size: NA
D gene: NA
CDR3 protein: CASSDPVGIPQETQYF
CDR3 DNA: TGTGCCAGCAGTGACCCCGTGGGCATACCCCAAGAGACCCAGTACTTC

J gene: TRBJ1-6
V gene: TRBV12-3/TRBV12-4
clone size: NA
D gene: NA
CDR3 protein: CASSFVIPPLHF
CDR3 DNA: TGTGCCAGCAGTTTTGTCATTCCACCCCTCCACTTT

J gene: TRBJ1-5
V gene: TRBV30
clone size: NA
D gene: NA
CDR3 protein: CAWNQGGNQPQHF
CDR3 DNA: TGTGCCTGGAATCAGGGTGGGAATCAGCCCCAGCATTTT

J gene: TRBJ2-7
V gene: TRBV21-1
clone size: NA
D gene: NA
CDR3 protein: CASGGDWTGVRYEQYF
CDR3 DNA: TGTGCCAGCGGTGGTGATTGGACAGGGGTTAGGTACGAGCAGTACTTC

J gene: TRBJ1-5
V gene: TRBV19
clone size: NA
D gene: NA
CDR3 protein: CASSIMSGSNQPQHF
CDR3 DNA: TGTGCCAGTAGTATAATGTCCGGGAGCAATCAGCCCCAGCATTTT

J gene: TRBJ2-3
V gene: TRBV21-1
clone size: NA
D gene: NA
CDR3 protein: CASSIRAGHENTQYF
CDR3 DNA: TGTGCCAGCAGCATCCGAGCGGGGCACGAAAATACGCAGTATTTT

J gene: TRBJ2-5
V gene: TRBV7-2
clone size: NA
D gene: TRBD2
CDR3 protein: CASSPGGVRETQYF
CDR3 DNA: TGTGCCAGCAGCCCCGGGGGGGTTAGGGAGACCCAGTACTTC

J gene: TRBJ1-1
V gene: TRBV6-5
clone size: NA
D gene: TRBD1
CDR3 protein: CASRTGVNTEAFF
CDR3 DNA: TGTGCCAGCCGAACAGGGGTGAACACTGAAGCTTTCTTT

J gene: TRBJ1-1
V gene: TRBV7-2
clone size: NA
D gene: NA
CDR3 protein: CASSQNPVANTEAFF
CDR3 DNA: TGTGCCAGCAGTCAGAACCCAGTGGCCAACACTGAAGCTTTCTTT

J gene: TRBJ2-2
V gene: TRBV11-3
clone size: few
D gene: NA
CDR3 protein: CASSPYTGELFF
CDR3 DNA: TGTGCCAGCAGCCCCTACACCGGGGAGCTGTTTTTT

J gene: TRBJ2-2
V gene: TRBV4-1
clone size: NA
D gene: TRBD2
CDR3 protein: CASSQSSVTSGRAGTGELFF
CDR3 DNA: TGCGCCAGCAGCCAAAGTTCGGTGACTAGCGGGAGGGCCGGGACCGGGGAGCTGTTTTTT

J gene: TRBJ1-6
V gene: TRBV5-6
clone size: NA
D gene: NA
CDR3 protein: CASSTYAGVGNSPLHF
CDR3 DNA: TGTGCCAGCAGCACCTACGCCGGGGTTGGGAATTCACCCCTCCACTTT

J gene: TRBJ2-3
V gene: TRBV7-9
clone size: NA
D gene: NA
CDR3 protein: CASSRDTDTDTQYF
CDR3 DNA: TGTGCCAGCAGCCGGGACACAGACACAGATACGCAGTATTTT

J gene: TRBJ2-3
V gene: TRBV15
clone size: NA
D gene: NA
CDR3 protein: CAAKGGATDTQYF
CDR3 DNA: TGTGCCGCGAAGGGGGGGGCCACAGATACGCAGTATTTT

J gene: TRBJ1-1
V gene: TRBV19
clone size: NA
D gene: NA
CDR3 protein: CASRQGATGNSAEAFF
CDR3 DNA: TGTGCCAGTAGACAGGGTGCTACGGGGAATTCAGCTGAAGCTTTCTTT

J gene: TRBJ2-7
V gene: TRBV6-5
clone size: NA
D gene: NA
CDR3 protein: CASTLDPRSYEQYF
CDR3 DNA: TGTGCCAGCACCCTCGACCCCAGGTCCTACGAGCAGTACTTC

J gene: TRBJ1-2
V gene: TRBV6-5
clone size: once
D gene: TRBD1
CDR3 protein: CASSYSNKDRVNGYTF
CDR3 DNA: TGTGCCAGCAGTTACTCGAATAAGGACAGGGTCAATGGCTACACCTTC

J gene: TRBJ1-1
V gene: TRBV28
clone size: NA
D gene: NA
CDR3 protein: CASSSTAMNTEAFF
CDR3 DNA: TGTGCCAGCAGTTCGACAGCCATGAACACTGAAGCTTTCTTT

J gene: TRBJ2-4
V gene: TRBV3-1/TRBV3-2
clone size: NA
D gene: TRBD1
CDR3 protein: CASSHNTGGSAKNIQYF
CDR3 DNA: TGTGCCAGCAGCCACAACACAGGGGGCTCAGCCAAAAACATTCAGTACTTC

J gene: TRBJ1-2
V gene: TRBV6-5
clone size: NA
D gene: NA
CDR3 protein: CASSKTGFYGYTF
CDR3 DNA: TGTGCCAGCAGCAAAACAGGGTTTTATGGCTACACCTTC

J gene: TRBJ2-1
V gene: TRBV18
clone size: once
D gene: TRBD2
CDR3 protein: CASSLVPGLAVDNEQFF
CDR3 DNA: TGTGCCAGCTCACTCGTTCCGGGACTAGCGGTCGACAATGAGCAGTTCTTC

J gene: TRBJ1-6
V gene: TRBV7-8
clone size: NA
D gene: TRBD1
CDR3 protein: CASSMRTGRALHF
CDR3 DNA: TGTGCCAGCAGCATGAGGACAGGGAGAGCCCTCCACTTT

J gene: TRBJ2-1
V gene: TRBV5-1
clone size: NA
D gene: TRBD2
CDR3 protein: CASSLGGASGRAESYNEQFF
CDR3 DNA: TGCGCCAGCAGCTTGGGTGGGGCTAGCGGGAGGGCCGAATCCTACAATGAGCAGTTCTTC

J gene: TRBJ2-2
V gene: TRBV2
clone size: NA
D gene: NA
CDR3 protein: CASSTLGNTGELFF
CDR3 DNA: TGTGCCAGCAGCACTCTTGGGAACACCGGGGAGCTGTTTTTT

J gene: TRBJ2-2
V gene: TRBV6-6
clone size: few
D gene: TRBD2
CDR3 protein: CASSQRTSANTGELFF
CDR3 DNA: TGTGCCAGCAGCCAACGGACTAGCGCGAACACCGGGGAGCTGTTTTTT

J gene: TRBJ2-5
V gene: TRBV19
clone size: once
D gene: NA
CDR3 protein: CASSIGVRETQYF
CDR3 DNA: TGTGCCAGTAGTATAGGGGTCAGGGAGACCCAGTACTTC

J gene: TRBJ2-1
V gene: TRBV19
clone size: NA
D gene: NA
CDR3 protein: CASSIQPSTANEQFF
CDR3 DNA: TGTGCCAGTAGTATTCAACCTTCGACAGCCAATGAGCAGTTCTTC

J gene: TRBJ2-1
V gene: TRBV20-1
clone size: NA
D gene: TRBD2
CDR3 protein: CSASGTGGRYEQFF
CDR3 DNA: TGCAGTGCTAGTGGAACGGGGGGGCGGTATGAGCAGTTCTTC

J gene: TRBJ2-5
V gene: TRBV18
clone size: NA
D gene: NA
CDR3 protein: CASSPGLGETQYF
CDR3 DNA: TGTGCCAGCTCACCGGGCCTGGGAGAGACCCAGTACTTC

J gene: TRBJ1-1
V gene: TRBV28
clone size: NA
D gene: TRBD1
CDR3 protein: CASSFFIGGQEPNTEAFF
CDR3 DNA: TGTGCCAGCAGTTTCTTTATTGGGGGACAGGAACCGAACACTGAAGCTTTCTTT

J gene: TRBJ2-3
V gene: TRBV3-1/TRBV3-2
clone size: NA
D gene: NA
CDR3 protein: CASSPGTDTQYF
CDR3 DNA: TGTGCCAGCAGCCCCGGCACAGATACGCAGTATTTT

J gene: TRBJ1-3
V gene: TRBV3-1/TRBV3-2
clone size: NA
D gene: NA
CDR3 protein: CASSRGGETSGNTIYF
CDR3 DNA: TGTGCCAGCAGCCGAGGGGGGGAGACCTCTGGAAACACCATATATTTT

J gene: TRBJ1-6
V gene: TRBV7-8
clone size: NA
D gene: NA
CDR3 protein: CASSPHAAVNSPLHF
CDR3 DNA: TGTGCCAGCAGCCCCCACGCGGCAGTGAATTCACCCCTCCACTTT

J gene: TRBJ2-7
V gene: TRBV19
clone size: NA
D gene: TRBD2
CDR3 protein: CASSPRTSGGVYEQYF
CDR3 DNA: TGTGCCAGTAGTCCCCGGACTAGCGGGGGGGTCTACGAGCAGTACTTC

J gene: TRBJ2-7
V gene: TRBV27
clone size: NA
D gene: NA
CDR3 protein: CASSSNQAGSHEQYF
CDR3 DNA: TGTGCCAGCAGTTCCAACCAGGCGGGATCACACGAGCAGTACTTC

J gene: TRBJ1-3
V gene: TRBV3-1/TRBV3-2
clone size: NA
D gene: NA
CDR3 protein: CASSQDYEGVRNTIYF
CDR3 DNA: TGTGCCAGCAGCCAAGATTATGAGGGGGTGAGAAACACCATATATTTT

J gene: TRBJ1-1
V gene: TRBV5-4
clone size: once
D gene: NA
CDR3 protein: CASSPYRATEAFF
CDR3 DNA: TGTGCCAGCAGTCCCTACAGGGCGACTGAAGCTTTCTTT

J gene: TRBJ2-5
V gene: TRBV2
clone size: NA
D gene: NA
CDR3 protein: CASRGLGETQYF
CDR3 DNA: TGTGCCAGCCGCGGACTTGGGGAGACCCAGTACTTC

J gene: TRBJ2-5
V gene: TRBV30
clone size: NA
D gene: NA
CDR3 protein: CAWETGQETQYF
CDR3 DNA: TGTGCCTGGGAAACAGGCCAAGAGACCCAGTACTTC

J gene: TRBJ2-3
V gene: TRBV19
clone size: NA
D gene: NA
CDR3 protein: CASSPQSTLARGADTQYF
CDR3 DNA: TGTGCCAGTAGTCCTCAATCCACTCTAGCGCGGGGCGCAGATACGCAGTATTTT

J gene: TRBJ2-2
V gene: TRBV10-1
clone size: NA
D gene: NA
CDR3 protein: CASSDTSLNTGELFF
CDR3 DNA: TGCGCCAGCAGCGATACTAGCTTGAACACCGGGGAGCTGTTTTTT

J gene: TRBJ2-1
V gene: TRBV13
clone size: NA
D gene: TRBD2
CDR3 protein: CASSSVEGLAWNEQFF
CDR3 DNA: TGTGCCAGCAGCTCAGTGGAGGGACTAGCGTGGAATGAGCAGTTCTTC

J gene: TRBJ2-2
V gene: TRBV11-3
clone size: NA
D gene: TRBD1
CDR3 protein: CASSPTGGAGELFF
CDR3 DNA: TGTGCCAGCAGCCCAACAGGGGGTGCCGGGGAGCTGTTTTTT

J gene: TRBJ2-1
V gene: TRBV11-3
clone size: NA
D gene: TRBD1
CDR3 protein: CASSPTGGASNEQFF
CDR3 DNA: TGTGCCAGCAGCCCCACAGGGGGCGCGTCCAATGAGCAGTTCTTC

J gene: TRBJ1-2
V gene: TRBV7-9
clone size: NA
D gene: NA
CDR3 protein: CASSLWSRQDYGYTF
CDR3 DNA: TGTGCCAGCAGCTTATGGTCGCGACAGGACTATGGCTACACCTTC

J gene: TRBJ2-5
V gene: TRBV5-1
clone size: NA
D gene: NA
CDR3 protein: CASSQGQQETQYF
CDR3 DNA: TGCGCCAGCAGCCAAGGACAGCAAGAGACCCAGTACTTC

J gene: TRBJ1-4
V gene: TRBV4-1
clone size: NA
D gene: TRBD1
CDR3 protein: CASSQSGQTGKLFF
CDR3 DNA: TGCGCCAGCAGCCAATCAGGGCAGACAGGGAAACTGTTTTTT

J gene: TRBJ2-2
V gene: TRBV27
clone size: NA
D gene: NA
CDR3 protein: CASSLSSTGELFF
CDR3 DNA: TGTGCCAGCAGTTTGTCCAGTACCGGGGAGCTGTTTTTT

J gene: TRBJ1-3
V gene: TRBV5-1
clone size: NA
D gene: NA
CDR3 protein: CASSLGGTSSGNTIYF
CDR3 DNA: TGCGCCAGCAGCTTGGGAGGAACGAGCTCTGGAAACACCATATATTTT

J gene: TRBJ2-2
V gene: TRBV5-1
clone size: NA
D gene: TRBD1
CDR3 protein: CASSSQGWGTGELFF
CDR3 DNA: TGCGCCAGCAGCTCACAGGGGTGGGGCACCGGGGAGCTGTTTTTT

J gene: TRBJ1-1
V gene: TRBV27
clone size: NA
D gene: TRBD1
CDR3 protein: CASSPPGGWTEAFF
CDR3 DNA: TGTGCCAGCAGTCCCCCAGGGGGCTGGACTGAAGCTTTCTTT

J gene: TRBJ1-5
V gene: TRBV30
clone size: NA
D gene: NA
CDR3 protein: CAWSVLQTEQPQHF
CDR3 DNA: TGTGCCTGGAGTGTACTACAAACGGAACAGCCCCAGCATTTT

J gene: TRBJ1-2
V gene: TRBV10-3
clone size: NA
D gene: NA
CDR3 protein: CAAREGSFLGGYTF
CDR3 DNA: TGTGCCGCCCGGGAAGGAAGTTTTCTCGGGGGCTACACCTTC

J gene: TRBJ2-1
V gene: TRBV2
clone size: NA
D gene: TRBD1
CDR3 protein: CASRAGTGGVNEQFF
CDR3 DNA: TGTGCCAGCAGAGCCGGGACAGGGGGCGTGAATGAGCAGTTCTTC

J gene: TRBJ2-7
V gene: TRBV5-1
clone size: NA
D gene: TRBD1
CDR3 protein: CASSLGLGQGNYEQYF
CDR3 DNA: TGCGCCAGCAGCTTGGGATTAGGACAGGGGAACTACGAGCAGTACTTC